The T cell receptor beta chain under discussion was sequenced for a study of control samples from healthy donors and cancer patients. A single count supports this clone. Sequenced by immunoSEQ multiplex PCR; TCRdb stores in-frame clones only, minus some. The sample records just under 100,000 clones, 85% to 95% being singletons. The specimen sequenced was blood. This receptor was taken from a man younger than 35 in good health.

CDR3 loop: CASSVTSGGLWDNEQFF. CDR3 nucleotide sequence: TGTGCCAGTAGTGTGACTAGCGGGGGTCTTTGGGACAATGAGCAGTTCTTC. This chain uses TRBV19 with TRBJ2-1; 12 bases match TRBD2. The CDR3 runs to 17 residues. V was clipped by 5 bases and J by 5 bases; unmatched bases: 10. Germline values: CDR1 LNHDA, CDR2 SQIVND (reference sequence).